The next 32 T cell receptor beta chains were all read from a single sample in a study of tumor-infiltrating lymphocytes in primary liver carcinoma. Investigators took RNA and DNA out together from 20-30 mg of unsorted bulk tissue. The investigators made TCR beta cDNA from approximately 0.5 ug total RNA, using a constant-region primer. TCR beta libraries came from three nested multiplex PCR rounds using slightly modified ARM-PCR. The first two PCR rounds used TRBV1-TRBV30 primers with a Cbeta primer, approximately 10 cycles each. TCRdb processed the multiplex PCR reads anew with MiXCR; each CDR3 protein has one entry. The sample lists 70,000 to 85,000 distinct CDR3 sequences; 60% to 80% were seen once. The sample comprised liver tumor tissue from sampling region 4. The subset: tumor region T4, right-lateral pole. These receptor sequences come from a woman in her fifties or sixties with primary liver carcinoma and hepatitis B virus infection.

For this clonotype: One end of the junction does not line up with germline, which may come from a read error. The rearrangement joins TRBV11-2 to TRBJ2-3; D is perhaps TRBD2 (7 bases). The CDR3 contains 17 residues. Per the germline V gene, CDR1 is SGHAT and CDR2 is FQNNGV. CDR3 amino acids: CVSSLGGLTYMLDTQYF. The CDR3 nucleotides read TGTGTCAGCAGCTTAGGGGGACTAACGTACATGTTGGATACGCAGTATTTT.

Concerning this clonotype: One end of the junction is discordant with germline, which a read error may explain. The chain combines TRBV5-1 with TRBJ2-1; D is possibly TRBD1 (6 bases). This CDR3 has 23 amino acids. Germline-derived CDR1 and CDR2 are SGHRS and YFSETQ. CDR3 DNA: TGCGTCAGCACCCTAGCTTACGTGGTGGTATCGAGCCGCAGGGACACGATTTACAATGAGCAGTTCTTC. It specifies CVSTLAYVVVSSRRDTIYNEQFF.

In the case of this clonotype: The junction departs from the called germline gene at one end, perhaps through a read error. The chain recombines TRBV28 with TRBJ1-2; possible D gene TRBD1, 6 bases. The V gene's germline CDR1 is MDHEN and CDR2 SYDVKM. The CDR3 has 14 residues. CDR3 coding DNA: TGTGCCAGCAGGACAGGTGGGGGAAATTATGGCTGCACCTTC. Amino acids: CASRTGGGNYGCTF.

This sequence joins TRBV11-2 and TRBJ2-3; TRBD2 is a possible D gene (6 bases). The CDR3 runs 14 residues. Germline V gene lookup returns CDR1 SGHAT and CDR2 FQNNGV. Trimming pared 5 bases from V and 2 bases from J, leaving 11 bases between. CDR3 in DNA: TGTGCCAGCAGCCTGGGACTGCCCACAGATACGCAGTATTTT. Encoded protein: CASSLGLPTDTQYF.

Comments on this clonotype: At one boundary the junction diverges from the germline segment, which might be a read error. V gene TRBV12-3 or TRBV12-4 combines with J gene TRBJ2-5; 7 bases map to TRBD1. CDR3 length: 14 residues. CDR3 region: CANSPRTGRGTQYF. In DNA form, the CDR3 reads TGTGCCAACAGTCCCCGGACAGGTAGGGGGACCCAGTACTTC.

A note on this clonotype: This CDR3 fails to terminate in the conserved phenylalanine or tryptophan, so it likely reflects a read error. J is TRBJ1-1 and V is TRBV29-1; maybe TRBD1 (5 bases). Trimming took 5 bases from V and 4 from J, leaving 17 bases between them. From germline, CDR1 is SQVTM and CDR2 ANQGSEA. The CDR3 loop spans 14 amino acids. Here the CDR3 reads CSVTRRVTGTEAFL. The CDR3 DNA reads TGCAGCGTTACCCGCAGGGTCACGGGCACTGAAGCTTTCCTT.

In the case of this clonotype: No conserved phenylalanine or tryptophan ends this CDR3, so it is likely a read error. The DNA is omitted, as the CDR3 cannot be located on it reliably, and the CDR3 follows TCRdb's listing. The gene calls are TRBV12-3 or TRBV12-4 and TRBJ1-1; TRBD1, the table's D call, was not compared with the DNA. Counting both end residues, the CDR3 totals 16 amino acids. CDR3 region: CASSLARQPDLTEPFI.

This clonotype was seen many times. V is TRBV5-4 and J is TRBJ2-7, with D perhaps given as TRBD1 or TRBD2 (5 bases each). The CDR3 totals 15 residues. The V end lost 0 bases, the J end lost 4 bases, and 14 bases lay between the germline ends. Germline assignment: CDR1 SGHNT and CDR2 YYREEE (reference sequence). The CDR3 loop is CASSLALGRQYEQYF. Here the CDR3 DNA reads TGTGCCAGCAGCTTGGCCTTGGGACGGCAATACGAGCAGTACTTC.

Worth noting for this clonotype: A much larger clonotype is one base distant, so this may be a read error. The CDR3 DNA is TGTGCCTTGGAAGGACAGGTTCGGGAGCAGTACTTC. It specifies CALEGQVREQYF. This chain links TRBV30 with TRBJ2-7; 7 bases are a match to TRBD1. Losses at the gene ends were 7 bases for V and 7 bases for J; bases not matched to a gene: 10. The CDR3 has 12 amino acids. The germline CDR1 and CDR2 sequences are GTSNPN and SVGIG (reference sequence).

Remarks on this clonotype: The junction departs from the called germline gene at one end, perhaps through a read error. The J gene is TRBJ2-2, the V gene TRBV29-1; D ambiguous. The CDR3 sequence is 12 residues long. The germline V gene encodes CDR1 SQVTM and CDR2 ANQGSEA. For the CDR3, the DNA is TGCAGCGGACAATCGGGCACCTGGGAGCTGTTTTTT. Protein sequence: CSGQSGTWELFF.

This clonotype was recorded at least ten times. This sequence joins TRBV2 and TRBJ1-1, with TRBD1 identical over 7 bases. The CDR3 consists of 14 residues. V lost 4 bases, J lost 5 bases, and 7 bases stayed unmatched. Looked up from germline, CDR1 is SNHLY and CDR2 is FYNNEI. Here the CDR3 DNA reads TGTGCCAGCAGTGCCCAGGGGGTTTGGACTGAAGCTTTCTTT. Residues: CASSAQGVWTEAFF.

With regard to this clonotype: The junction shows a germline mismatch at one end, possibly a read error. The chain is built from TRBV12-3 or TRBV12-4 and TRBJ2-1, with 13 bases matching TRBD2. The CDR3 loop spans 15 amino acids. The CDR3 DNA reads TGTGTCAGCAGTTTAGCGGGGACTAGCGGGAATGAGCAGTTGTTC. Its protein is CVSSLAGTSGNEQLF.

Worth noting for this clonotype: A read error is likely, as this CDR3 ends without the conserved phenylalanine or tryptophan. The chain is built from TRBV6-5 and TRBJ2-7; the match to TRBD2 covers 13 bases. Germline CDR1 and CDR2: MNHEY and SVGAGI. CDR3 size: 16 residues. The trim removed 5 bases at V and 6 bases at J, leaving 10 bases unmatched. Written as DNA, the CDR3 is TGTGCCAGCAGTGACCCGGGACTAGCGGGAACTGGCGAGCAGTACCTC. This sequence encodes CASSDPGLAGTGEQYL.

As for this clonotype: A much larger clonotype is one base distant, so this may be a read error. The rearrangement links TRBV6-4 to TRBJ2-2; D ambiguous. The CDR3 is made up of 15 amino acids. Per germline, CDR1 MRHNA and CDR2 SNTAGT. V lost 0 bases and J lost 6, with 11 bases in between. For the CDR3, the DNA is TGTGCCAGCAGTGACTCTTCCGGGCCCCCCGGGGAGCTGTTTTTT. Its protein is CASSDSSGPPGELFF.

This clonotype was recorded at least ten times. The rearrangement joins TRBV5-4 to TRBJ2-5; maybe TRBD2 (5 bases). V was pared by 0 bases and J by 0 bases, with 6 bases between. The germline V gene has CDR1 SGHNT and CDR2 YYREEE (reference sequence). The length of the CDR3 is 14 residues. The CDR3: CASSLGGDQETQYF. The CDR3 DNA follows: TGTGCCAGCAGCTTGGGGGGAGACCAAGAGACCCAGTACTTC.

Comment on this clonotype: This may come from a read error, since a much larger clone is one base off. V gene TRBV20-1 combines with J gene TRBJ2-7, with TRBD2 matching over 7 bases. The length of the CDR3 is 13 residues. Germline assignment: CDR1 DFQATT and CDR2 SNEGSKA (reference sequence). Trimming cost V 4 bases and J 6 bases; bases outside gene matches: 9. The CDR3 reads CSATQAGSTEQYF. For the CDR3, the DNA is TGCAGTGCTACACAAGCGGGGTCAACCGAGCAGTACTTC.

At least ten counts were recorded for this clonotype. CDR3 protein: CASSGTGNQPQHF. In DNA, the CDR3 is TGTGCCAGCAGTGGGACAGGGAATCAGCCCCAGCATTTT. The rearrangement links TRBV12-3 or TRBV12-4 to TRBJ1-5, with TRBD1 matching over 9 bases. CDR3 length: 13 amino acids. Trimming cost V 5 bases and J 4 bases; bases outside gene matches: 0.

As regards this clonotype: Because it lacks the conserved phenylalanine or tryptophan at the end, this CDR3 is likely a read error. The rearrangement uses TRBV5-1 and TRBJ2-7, with no clear D. V lost 0 bases and J 5 bases, leaving 15 bases between the germline ends. The germline V gene has CDR1 SGHRS and CDR2 YFSETQ. CDR3 length: 15 residues. CDR3 sequence (DNA): TGCGCCAGCAGCTTGGCCATAGGGAATTCTGACGAGCAGTACCTC. As protein: CASSLAIGNSDEQYL.

Note on this clonotype: A read error may produce the germline difference seen at one junction end. The rearrangement links TRBV11-3 to TRBJ2-7; perhaps TRBD2 as D (7 bases). Germline V gives CDR1 SGHNT, CDR2 YENEEA. The CDR3 is made up of 15 amino acids. As DNA, the CDR3 is TGTGCCAGCAGCCCCGGGACGGGGGGCAAATACGAACAGTACTTC. Its protein is CASSPGTGGKYEQYF.

Remarks on this clonotype: A read error may produce the germline difference seen at one junction end. V gene TRBV28 combines with J gene TRBJ2-7; D remains ambiguous. The CDR3 length is 13 residues. The germline CDR1 and CDR2 sequences are MDHEN and SYDVKM. CDR3: CASSRLAPYERYF. The CDR3 DNA sequence: TGTGCCAGCAGCCGACTTGCTCCCTACGAGCGGTACTTC. The full variable domain, with the rest looked up from reference TRBV28 and TRBJ2-7, is DVKVTQSSRYLVKRTGEKVFLECVQDMDHENMFWYRQDPGLGLRLIYFSYDVKMKEKGDIPEGYSVSREKKERFSLILESASTNQTSMYLCASSRLAPYERYFGPGTRLTVT.

In regard to this clonotype: Sequence at one end of the junction differs from germline and may be a read error. This CDR3 is CASRSGTSAYEQYF. The DNA for the CDR3 is TGTGCCAGCAGATCGGGGACTAGCGCATACGAGCAATACTTC. This chain connects TRBV5-6 to TRBJ2-7; 10 nucleotides line up with TRBD2. Per germline, CDR1 SGHDT and CDR2 YYEEEE. The CDR3 extends over 14 amino acids. The full variable domain, its missing parts supplied by reference TRBV5-6 and TRBJ2-7, is DAGVTQSPTHLIKTRGQQVTLRCSPKSGHDTVSWYQQALGQGPQFIFQYYEEEERQRGNFPDRFSGHQFPNYSSELNVNALLLGDSALYLCASRSGTSAYEQYFGPGTRLTVT.

Turning to this clonotype: Germline is not matched at one junction end, which may reflect a read error. The CDR3 region has the DNA TGTGCCAGCACCCCGGAAAGTACAGAAGCTTTATTT. It translates to CASTPESTEALF. The chain employs TRBV28 and TRBJ1-1; D ambiguous. Germline V gene sequence: CDR1 MDHEN, CDR2 SYDVKM. CDR3 length: 12 amino acids.

The rearrangement uses TRBV11-3 and TRBJ2-3; TRBD2 agrees at 9 bases. The CDR3 is 17 residues long. V gave up 1 base and J gave up 6 bases; unmatched junction bases: 11. Germline CDR1 and CDR2: SGHNT and YENEEA. The CDR3 region has the DNA TGTGCCAGCAGCTTAGGGACTAGCGAGACCGGTACGGATACGCAGTATTTT. It yields the protein CASSLGTSETGTDTQYF.

This clonotype was seen at least ten times. The V and J genes are TRBV12-5 and TRBJ2-1, with 7 bases aligning to TRBD2. V was pared by 1 base and J by 0 bases, with 6 bases of the junction left unmatched. Germline CDR1 and CDR2: LGHNT and FRNRAP. There are 17 residues in the CDR3. The CDR3 sequence: CASGLASGGFSYNEQFF. The DNA for the CDR3 is TGTGCTAGTGGTTTGGCCTCGGGGGGTTTCTCCTACAATGAGCAGTTCTTC.

Concerning this clonotype: One end of the junction does not line up with germline, which may come from a read error. CDR3 region: CASSFRSTSYEQHF. The CDR3 region has the DNA TGTGCCAGCAGCTTTCGGAGTACCTCCTACGAGCAACACTTT. The chain uses TRBV11-2 and TRBJ2-7, with D uncertain. Germline assignment: CDR1 SGHAT and CDR2 FQNNGV. The CDR3 is 14 residues long.

This clonotype was observed at least ten times. At one end, the junction sequence differs from germline, possibly due to a read error. J is TRBJ2-7 and V is TRBV28; D may be TRBD1 or TRBD2 (5 bases each). This CDR3 is 12 amino acids long. Germline V CDR1 and CDR2: MDHEN, SYDVKM. CDR3 protein: CASSLSGRQPRF. CDR3 in DNA: TGTGCCAGCAGTTTATCGGGGCGACAACCGAGGTTC.

This chain uses TRBV29-1 with TRBJ2-3; the D call may be TRBD1 or TRBD2 (5 bases each). The V and J ends lost 6 bases and 2 bases respectively, with 15 bases between them. This CDR3 region has 14 residues. Germline CDR1 reads SQVTM; CDR2 reads ANQGSEA. The DNA for the CDR3 is TGCAGCGTGTCGGGGCAGGAGATCACAGATACGCAGTATTTT. Protein: CSVSGQEITDTQYF.

In its sample, this clonotype was seen many times. The chain employs TRBV28 and TRBJ1-5, with D unclear. The germline gives CDR1 MDHEN, CDR2 SYDVKM. Trimming stripped 6 bases from V and 6 bases from J, with 6 bases between. The CDR3 has 11 residues. The CDR3: CASRGSQPQHF. Written as DNA, the CDR3 is TGTGCCAGCAGGGGAAGTCAGCCCCAGCATTTT.

With regard to this clonotype: One end of the junction does not line up with germline, which may come from a read error. The V and J genes are TRBV6-1 and TRBJ2-3; D possibly corresponds to TRBD1 (5 bases). The CDR3 covers 13 residues. Germline loops: CDR1 MNHNS, CDR2 SASEGT. The CDR3 loop is CSTKVGPTDTQYF. For the CDR3, the DNA is TGTTCCACCAAAGTGGGGCCCACAGATACACAGTATTTT.

As to this clonotype: Its ends do not fully match the called genes, so a read error is possible. The rearrangement joins TRBV6-5 to TRBJ2-3, with D possibly being TRBD1 or TRBD2 (7 bases each). Germline V CDR1 and CDR2: MNHEY, SVGAGI. The CDR3 totals 16 residues. The chain's CDR3 is CASTYRGGRTSDMQYF. Here the CDR3 DNA reads TGTGCCAGCACTTACAGGGGCGGGAGAACTTCAGATATGCAGTATTTT.

Worth noting for this clonotype: A read error may be the cause here, since a much bigger clone is one base away. The genes are TRBV20-1 and TRBJ2-1, with D possibly TRBD2 on 6 matching bases. The CDR3 is made up of 15 amino acids. V lost 0 bases to trimming and J lost 3 bases, with 12 bases between them. The germline gives CDR1 DFQATT, CDR2 SNEGSKA (reference sequence). DNA for the CDR3: TGCAGTGCTAGAGATACGAAGGGAGGCTACAATGAGCAGTTCTTC. The encoded protein is CSARDTKGGYNEQFF.

This clonotype has ten or more counts. The rearrangement uses TRBV5-1 and TRBJ2-2; 13 bases match TRBD2. Germline V gene data show CDR1 as SGHRS and CDR2 as YFSETQ. Trimming at V came to 3 bases and at J to 2 bases, leaving 4 bases not matched to a gene. This CDR3 comprises 17 residues. CDR3: CASSSRLAGGNTGELFF. The CDR3, as DNA: TGCGCCAGCAGCTCAAGACTAGCGGGAGGTAACACCGGGGAGCTGTTTTTT.